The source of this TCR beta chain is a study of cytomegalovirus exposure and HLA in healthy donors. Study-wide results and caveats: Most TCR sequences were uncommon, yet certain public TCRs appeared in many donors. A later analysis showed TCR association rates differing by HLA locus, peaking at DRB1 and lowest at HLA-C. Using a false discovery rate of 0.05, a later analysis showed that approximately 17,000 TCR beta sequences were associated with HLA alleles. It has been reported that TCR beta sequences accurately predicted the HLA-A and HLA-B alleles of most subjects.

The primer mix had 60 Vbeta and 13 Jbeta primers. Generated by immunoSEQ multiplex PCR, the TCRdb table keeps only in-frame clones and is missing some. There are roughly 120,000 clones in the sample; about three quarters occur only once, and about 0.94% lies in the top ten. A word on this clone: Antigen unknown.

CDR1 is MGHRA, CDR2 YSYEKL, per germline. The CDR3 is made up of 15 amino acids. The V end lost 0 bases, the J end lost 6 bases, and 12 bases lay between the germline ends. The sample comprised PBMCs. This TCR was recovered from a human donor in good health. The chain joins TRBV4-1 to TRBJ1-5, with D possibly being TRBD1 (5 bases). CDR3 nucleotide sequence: TGCGCCAGCAGCCAAGATTCAGGGTTGAGTCAGCCCCAGCATTTT. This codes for CASSQDSGLSQPQHF.